Presented here are 28 T cell receptor beta chains from one specimen sequenced in a study of technical replicates of blood from a handful of donors. Produced via immunoSEQ multiplex PCR; TCRdb's table is partial and in-frame only. In the table there are more than 65,000 clones, more than 90% of which are singletons. Sequenced material: T cells isolated from PBMCs. The receptor source for this set is a human donor in good health.

The CDR3 nucleotides are TGTGCCAGCAGTGGGCAGCTGTTTTTT. Translation: CASSGQLFF. The V call is TRBV2, the J call TRBJ1-4; no clear D gene. Looked up from germline, CDR1 is SNHLY and CDR2 is FYNNEI. This CDR3 has 9 amino acids. Trimming shortened V by 4 bases and J by 14 bases, and 5 bases separated the two germline ends.

This sequence joins TRBV11-1 and TRBJ2-7, with a weak D call TRBD2 (5 bases). Per the germline V gene, CDR1 is SGHAT and CDR2 is FQDESV (reference sequence). The CDR3 consists of 16 residues. Trimming stripped 2 bases from V and 3 bases from J, with 17 bases between. The CDR3 nucleotides are TGTGCCAGCAGCTTACATGTTGGCCTAGAGGGCTACGAGCAGTACTTC. Its translation: CASSLHVGLEGYEQYF. Combining the CDR3 with reference TRBV11-1 and TRBJ2-7 gives the whole variable domain EAEVAQSPRYKITEKSQAVAFWCDPISGHATLYWYRQILGQGPELLVQFQDESVVDDSQLPKDRFSAERLKGVDSTLKIQPAELGDSAMYLCASSLHVGLEGYEQYFGPGTRLTVT.

This clone was counted a single time. The chain employs TRBV4-2 and TRBJ1-2, with TRBD1 matching over 10 bases. This CDR3 comprises 16 residues. Germline lookup yields CDR1 LGHNA and CDR2 YNFKEQ. V lost 1 base to trimming and J lost 8 bases; unmatched junction nucleotides: 10. The CDR3 DNA reads TGTGCCAGCAGCCAAGTTGAGACAGGGGGCTTTAGGGGCTACACCTTC. Its translation is CASSQVETGGFRGYTF.

The chain links TRBV4-2 to TRBJ1-1, with D unresolved. The CDR3 is 12 amino acids. Trimming pared 0 bases from V and 6 bases from J, leaving 5 bases between. The germline V gene encodes CDR1 LGHNA and CDR2 YNFKEQ. CDR3 region: CASSQESAEAFF. The CDR3 bases are TGTGCCAGCAGCCAAGAATCAGCTGAAGCTTTCTTT.

The rearrangement uses TRBV5-1 and TRBJ2-7; weak D call: TRBD2 (5 bases). The CDR3 length is 14 residues. Germline V gives CDR1 SGHRS, CDR2 YFSETQ. Trimming shortened V by 5 bases and J by 0 bases, and 12 bases separated the two germline ends. The CDR3 sequence is CASSFLGSSYEQYF. In nucleotides, the CDR3 is TGCGCCAGCAGTTTCCTGGGGAGCTCCTACGAGCAGTACTTC.

CDR3: CASSLGRRVNGNTIYF. The CDR3 nucleotides read TGTGCCAGCAGCTTAGGCCGGAGGGTGAATGGAAACACCATATATTTT. The chain joins TRBV13 to TRBJ1-3; D is undetermined. This CDR3 comprises 16 residues. Trimming left V 0 bases short and J 3 bases short, with 12 bases between. Per the germline V gene, CDR1 is PRHDT and CDR2 is FYEKMQ (reference sequence).

This chain joins TRBV18 and TRBJ1-1, with D possibly matching TRBD1 (5 bases). This CDR3 comprises 16 residues. Trimming left V 6 bases short and J 3 bases short, with 20 bases between. Germline V CDR1 and CDR2: KGHSH, LQKENI. The CDR3 loop reads CASSPIVRDRYTEAFF. CDR3 bases: TGTGCCAGCTCTCCTATAGTCCGAGACAGATACACTGAAGCTTTCTTT. Full variable domain (remainder filled in from reference TRBV18 and TRBJ1-1): NAGVMQNPRHLVRRRGQEARLRCSPMKGHSHVYWYRQLPEEGLKFMVYLQKENIIDESGMPKERFSAEFPKEGPSILRIQQVVRGDSAAYFCASSPIVRDRYTEAFFGQGTRLTVV.

This chain links TRBV14 with TRBJ2-7, with TRBD2 matching 9 bases. The CDR3 is made up of 15 amino acids. The V gene end was trimmed by 1 base and the J gene end by 2 bases; junction bases not matched to a gene: 3. Germline loops: CDR1 SGHDN, CDR2 FVKESK. The CDR3 spells CASSQVGGRAYEQYF. The CDR3 coding sequence is TGTGCCAGCAGCCAAGTTGGCGGGAGGGCCTACGAGCAGTACTTC.

The gene calls are TRBV6-6 and TRBJ2-5, with a weak D call TRBD1 (5 bases). The V end was cut by 5 bases, the J end by 2 bases, with 18 bases between. This CDR3 is built from 16 residues. Germline V gene data show CDR1 as MNHNY and CDR2 as SVGAGI (reference sequence). CDR3 protein: CASSTLHSGFQETQYF. The CDR3 DNA sequence: TGTGCCAGCAGTACCCTTCACTCAGGGTTTCAAGAGACCCAGTACTTC.

The chain recombines TRBV7-2 with TRBJ2-4; 11 bases map to TRBD2. The germline CDR1 and CDR2 sequences are SGHTA and FQGNSA. This CDR3 has 15 amino acids. Germline trimming cut 2 bases from V and 8 bases from J; bases unmatched to any gene: 5. CDR3 in DNA: TGTGCCAGCAGCTTATCCTTAGCGGGAGGGGACATTCAGTACTTC. Its translation is CASSLSLAGGDIQYF.

This clone was recorded a few times. The CDR3 region has the DNA TGTGCCAGCACCGAAGCCCCGTATAGCTCTGGAAACACCATATATTTT. It is translated as CASTEAPYSSGNTIYF. The chain links TRBV2 to TRBJ1-3; D gene unclear. V was cut by 7 bases and J by 0 bases, with 16 bases left in between. In germline, CDR1 is SNHLY, CDR2 FYNNEI. The CDR3 runs to 16 residues.

This sequence joins TRBV19 and TRBJ2-6, with D possibly matching TRBD1 (6 bases). This CDR3 has 18 residues. With 7 bases removed from V and 1 base from J, the gap between germline ends came to 20 bases. Germline-derived CDR1 and CDR2 are LNHDA and SQIVND (reference sequence). The DNA for the CDR3 is TGTGCCAGTACTACAGGGTTACGGATGGGATCTGGGGCCAACGTCCTGACTTTC. Protein sequence: CASTTGLRMGSGANVLTF. Complete variable domain (other parts from reference TRBV19 and TRBJ2-6): DGGITQSPKYLFRKEGQNVTLSCEQNLNHDAMYWYRQDPGQGLRLIYYSQIVNDFQKGDIAEGYSVSREKKESFPLTVTSAQKNPTAFYLCASTTGLRMGSGANVLTFGAGSRLTVL.

On this clone itself: Other DNA variants within this sample encode the same CDR3. V and J are TRBV6-5 and TRBJ2-4; no firm D call. Germline CDR1 is MNHEY and CDR2 is SVGAGI. The CDR3 has 13 amino acids. The V end lost 2 bases, the J end lost 6 bases, and 8 bases lay between the germline ends. CDR3 DNA sequence: TGTGCCAGCAGTTACGACCGCGGAAACATTCAGTACTTC. Its protein is CASSYDRGNIQYF.

The chain carries TRBV27 and TRBJ2-5; 9 bases map to TRBD2. CDR3 length: 13 amino acids. CDR1 and CDR2 (germline): MNHEY, SMNVEV (reference sequence). The ends lost 5 bases at V and 12 bases at J; junction bases unmatched: 10. The CDR3 coding sequence is TGTGCCAGCAGTCCGCTGGGACTAGCTTCGAAGTACTTC. As protein: CASSPLGLASKYF.

The gene calls are TRBV4-1 and TRBJ2-7; D may be TRBD1 (6 bases). V was trimmed by 5 bases and J by 2 bases, leaving 10 bases between them. CDR3 length: 13 residues. In germline, CDR1 is MGHRA, CDR2 YSYEKL. CDR3 sequence (DNA): TGCGCCAGCAGCACAGGGTTCACCTACGAGCAGTACTTC. It encodes CASSTGFTYEQYF.

This chain joins TRBV2 and TRBJ2-3; 11 bases fit TRBD2. This CDR3 contains 17 residues. Losses at the gene ends were 11 bases for V and 0 bases for J; bases not matched to a gene: 13. Per the germline V gene, CDR1 is SNHLY and CDR2 is FYNNEI. The CDR3 loop is CASTPLAGGPSTDTQYF. CDR3 nucleotides: TGTGCCTCCACCCCCCTAGCGGGAGGCCCTAGCACAGATACGCAGTATTTT.

The chain has TRBV29-1 and TRBJ1-1, with D perhaps TRBD1 (5 bases). The germline V gene has CDR1 SQVTM and CDR2 ANQGSEA. V dropped 6 bases and J dropped 0 bases, with 23 bases sitting between them. This CDR3 region has 17 residues. The CDR3 DNA reads TGCAGCGTCGGGGGGTTGGGGGGAACTTCACTGAACACTGAAGCTTTCTTT. Its translation: CSVGGLGGTSLNTEAFF.

The chain employs TRBV18 and TRBJ2-7; TRBD1 agrees at 9 bases. The germline V gene has CDR1 KGHSH and CDR2 LQKENI. This CDR3 comprises 13 residues. V shed 4 bases, J shed 5 bases, and the junction held 3 bases outside the gene matches. CDR3 sequence (DNA): TGTGCCAGCTCACGCCGGGACAGGGACGAGCAGTACTTC. Amino acid sequence: CASSRRDRDEQYF.

The chain couples TRBV2 to TRBJ1-2, with unresolved D. Deletions cut 2 bases from V and 4 bases from J, with 5 bases between. Germline CDR1 is SNHLY and CDR2 is FYNNEI. This CDR3 has 12 amino acids. This CDR3 is CASSELGYGYTF. The DNA of the CDR3 is TGTGCCAGCAGTGAACTCGGCTATGGCTACACCTTC.

The rearrangement uses TRBV7-9 and TRBJ2-7; 10 bases agree with TRBD2. V gave up 8 bases and J gave up 4 bases; unmatched junction bases: 5. The CDR3 loop spans 13 amino acids. CDR1 SEHNR and CDR2 FQNEAQ come from the germline V gene (reference sequence). The CDR3 DNA is TGTGCCAGCTCTAGCGGGAGAAAATACGAGCAGTACTTC. It translates to CASSSGRKYEQYF.

Written as DNA, the CDR3 is TGTGCCACCAGCAGAGCTACCTCCTACGAGCAGTACTTC. Protein product: CATSRATSYEQYF. This chain connects TRBV15 to TRBJ2-7; D gene unclear. The germline CDR1 and CDR2 sequences are LNHNV and YYDKDF (reference sequence). The CDR3 has 13 amino acids. V was clipped by 1 base and J by 0 bases, with 4 bases between them.

The rearrangement joins TRBV11-3 to TRBJ2-7; perhaps TRBD1 as D (7 bases). The CDR3 contains 15 residues. In germline, CDR1 is SGHNT, CDR2 YENEEA. Trimming took off 0 bases at V and 2 bases at J, with 11 bases between the two ends. The CDR3 DNA reads TGTGCCAGCAGCTTAGAGGCCAGGGGGGCCTACGAGCAGTACTTC. It encodes CASSLEARGAYEQYF.

The J gene is TRBJ2-5, the V gene TRBV2; tentatively, D is TRBD1 (5 bases). V was cut by 2 bases and J by 5 bases, with 9 bases left in between. From germline, CDR1 is SNHLY and CDR2 FYNNEI. This CDR3 is built from 13 residues. DNA of the CDR3: TGTGCCAGCAGTGAAAACCCAGGGGAGACCCAGTACTTC. Its protein is CASSENPGETQYF.

The V and J genes are TRBV11-1 and TRBJ2-1; 13 nucleotides agree with TRBD2. This CDR3 has 15 residues. V lost 5 bases, J lost 6 bases, and 4 bases stayed unmatched. Per germline, CDR1 SGHAT and CDR2 FQDESV (reference sequence). CDR3 nucleotides: TGTGCCAGCAGCCCCGGACTAGCGGGAGTCAATGAGCAGTTCTTC. This codes for CASSPGLAGVNEQFF.

The rearrangement uses TRBV27 and TRBJ1-2; D gene unclear. Germline lookup yields CDR1 MNHEY and CDR2 SMNVEV (reference sequence). V dropped 7 bases and J dropped 7 bases, with 16 bases sitting between them. This CDR3 is built from 13 residues. The CDR3 loop reads CASKGRELGGYTF. As DNA, the CDR3 is TGTGCCAGCAAAGGACGGGAGTTGGGTGGCTACACCTTC.

The rearrangement uses TRBV9 and TRBJ2-1, with 9 positions matching TRBD2. The CDR3 is made up of 15 amino acids. From germline, CDR1 is SGDLS and CDR2 YYNGEE. Trimming took 4 bases from V and 4 from J; bases not matched to a gene: 6. The CDR3 spells CASSPLAGGYNEQFF. CDR3 coding DNA: TGTGCCAGCAGCCCCTTGGCGGGAGGGTACAATGAGCAGTTCTTC.

J is TRBJ1-4 and V is TRBV5-1; 12 bases map to TRBD1. Germline-derived CDR1 and CDR2 are SGHRS and YFSETQ. Trimming cost V 3 bases and J 0 bases; bases outside gene matches: 12. The CDR3 spans 20 residues. CDR3 sequence reads: CASSWGTGGEGLSTNEKLFF. DNA of the CDR3: TGCGCCAGCAGCTGGGGGACAGGGGGCGAGGGATTGTCAACTAATGAAAAACTGTTTTTT.

This rearrangement joins TRBV9 to TRBJ1-2, with a tentative D call TRBD1 (6 bases). This CDR3 spans 15 amino acids. The ends were cut back, 3 bases at V and 4 bases at J, with 16 bases in the middle. Germline CDR1 reads SGDLS; CDR2 reads YYNGEE. The CDR3 DNA reads TGTGCCAGCAGCGCCCCGCTGACAGGACTCTATGGCTACACCTTC. It is translated as CASSAPLTGLYGYTF.